The clone carrying this T cell receptor (beta chain) has only a few counts. The authors' processing: By means of reference gene primer amplification, nucleated cell counts were estimated. Assay used: immunoSEQ multiplex PCR; TCRdb lists only in-frame clones, some missing. That table is the source of V, J and clone size, and D and trimming were worked out from the DNA. The sample lists approximately 300,000 clones, 75% to 90% seen once, with roughly 2.4% in the top ten. The record originates from a study of blood T cell repertoires in COVID-19. Study-level information: Some COVID-19 samples were acute and others convalescent; all came from the United States, Italy and Spain. From T cells, B-cell-depleted T cells, or PBMCs came the material, which was cDNA or gDNA.

CDR3 length equals 12 residues. V lost 1 base, J lost 7 bases, and 4 bases stayed unmatched. The V gene's germline CDR1 is GTSNPN and CDR2 SVGIG (reference sequence). This rearrangement joins TRBV30 to TRBJ2-7; 7 bases are a match to TRBD2. The sample consisted of peripheral blood. The source is a woman between 50 and 59 years old who had recovered from COVID-19. CDR3 region: CAWSAGGWEQYF. The DNA for the CDR3 is TGTGCCTGGAGTGCCGGGGGGTGGGAGCAGTACTTC.